The source of this T cell receptor beta chain is a study of blood T cell repertoires in COVID-19. Data came from immunoSEQ multiplex PCR; TCRdb stores just in-frame clones and leaves some out. The sample holds roughly 93,000 clones; roughly 80% are singletons and the top ten take about 10%. V was clipped by 7 bases and J by 5 bases; unmatched bases: 7. This CDR3 contains 13 residues. CDR1 and CDR2 (germline): SNHLY, FYNNEI. V gene TRBV2 combines with J gene TRBJ2-5, with 7 bases lining up with TRBD2. The source is a woman of 80 years or more with acute or convalescent COVID-19. Sequenced: peripheral blood. CDR3 bases: TGTGCCAGCACCCTGGGACTATCGGAGACCCAGTACTTC. Translating gives CASTLGLSETQYF.